This TCR beta chain is drawn from a study of human T cells and chemical hapten exposure. About the study: The study patch tested 0.01% DPC on the upper back and read results at 6 days.

The CDR3 totals 16 residues. Trimming shortened V by 0 bases and J by 2 bases, and 11 bases separated the two germline ends. Germline V CDR1 and CDR2: KGHSH, LQKENI. The library put unique molecular identifiers onto individual cDNA molecules. TCRdb analysed the RACE reads with MiXCR anew, one entry per CDR3 protein. Counted here are a few hundred thousand distinct CDR3 sequences, around 7.3% occurring once; the ten biggest clones make up 1.2%. Regarding time point: pre-sensitization, week 0. Sample treatment: therapeutic diphenylcyclopropenone sensitization with weekly scalp DPC. On this clonotype itself: Its specificity is unknown.

Regarding the study as a whole: PT1 expanded TCR numbers rose with patch test score. Once DPC sensitization occurred, TCRs above 1 in 1000 frequency showed no change.

The sample consisted of whole blood, taken in connection with sensitization to the hapten diphenylcyclopropenone (DPC). The chain is built from TRBV18 and TRBJ1-3, with no clear D. This clonotype originated in a man younger than 35 with alopecia areata. Some clones in this sample may be carry-over from other donors' samples. The CDR3 is CASSPPDGVTGNTIYF. Written as DNA, the CDR3 is TGTGCCAGCTCACCACCGGATGGGGTTACTGGAAACACCATATATTTT.